One TCR beta chain is described in this entry. The antigen is undetermined. The PCR used 60 Vbeta and 13 Jbeta primers. Libraries were prepared by immunoSEQ multiplex PCR; TCRdb keeps only in-frame clonotypes and omits some of them. The profile covers about 200,000 clones, with roughly 83% appearing a single time and roughly 1.5% taken by the ten largest. Healthy bone marrow donors formed the donor group. This entry comes from a study of cytomegalovirus exposure and HLA in healthy donors. General study results and limits: Most TCR beta V segments were productive about 87% or about 30% of the time in an earlier analysis. It was about 150 TCR beta chains that were listed as cytomegalovirus-associated. The presence/absence work took it that sequencing depth was about the same across donors.

Looked up from germline, CDR1 is SGHNT and CDR2 is YYREEE (reference sequence). Trimming cost V 1 base and J 4 bases; bases outside gene matches: 2. The CDR3 has 15 residues. V is TRBV5-4 and J is TRBJ2-7; 13 bases are a match to TRBD2. Sequences were obtained from PBMCs. The receptor was derived from a woman aged 45 to 65 in good health and CMV-seronegative. This CDR3 reads CASSLRTSGSYEQYF. CDR3 DNA: TGTGCCAGCAGCTTGCGGACTAGCGGGAGTTACGAGCAGTACTTC.